This note documents a single T cell receptor (beta chain) sequence. Clinical history reported by participants formed the basis on which cohorts were assigned. Profiled with immunoSEQ multiplex PCR; TCRdb holds only in-frame clones, not every one. In the table there are roughly 430,000 clones, 70% to 90% of which are singletons. The data originate from a study of blood T cell repertoires in COVID-19. Study overall: The origin of the acute and convalescent COVID-19 samples was the United States, Italy and Spain. PBMCs, B-cell-depleted T cells, or T cells were the source of the cDNA or gDNA that made up the material.

This clonotype was sampled from a young woman who had been exposed to COVID-19. Sequencing was performed on PBMCs or T cells enriched from blood (not recorded which).

The CDR3 coding sequence is TGTGCCAGCAGTTACAAGGGGGCTGGTGGCTACACCTTC. It translates to CASSYKGAGGYTF. V is TRBV6-5 and J is TRBJ1-2, with TRBD1 matching over 7 bases. V dropped 2 bases and J dropped 7; count of bases not matched to a gene: 4. The CDR3 runs to 13 residues. Germline lookup yields CDR1 MNHEY and CDR2 SVGAGI.